What follows are 17 T cell receptor beta chains derived from one specimen sequenced in a study of T cell responses to AZD1222 COVID-19 vaccine. Clones were read by immunoSEQ multiplex PCR, and TCRdb kept only the in-frame ones, dropping some. The table includes 140,000 to 150,000 clones, approximately 94% detected once. Sequenced material: peripheral blood, taken on day 0 of AZD1222 vaccination. Receptors were obtained from an adult in good health.

The V call is TRBV27, the J call TRBJ1-6; TRBD1 is a possible D gene (5 bases). The CDR3 spans 13 residues. The ends were cut back, 6 bases at V and 6 bases at J, with 9 bases in the middle. Germline CDR1 reads MNHEY; CDR2 reads SMNVEV (reference sequence). CDR3 residues: CASRRGGNSPLHF. The CDR3 DNA reads TGTGCCAGCAGGCGGGGGGGTAATTCACCCCTCCACTTT.

The V gene is TRBV11-2, the J gene TRBJ1-5, with D maybe TRBD1 (5 bases). The length of the CDR3 is 15 residues. Trimming took off 2 bases at V and 7 bases at J, with 15 bases between the two ends. The germline gives CDR1 SGHAT, CDR2 FQNNGV. CDR3 coding DNA: TGTGCCAGCAGCTTAAAATGGGGACCGGGACAGCCCCAGCATTTT. Protein sequence: CASSLKWGPGQPQHF.

The gene calls are TRBV7-8 and TRBJ1-1; D gene uncertain. Germline values: CDR1 SGHVS, CDR2 FQNEAQ. Trimming shortened V by 5 bases and J by 4 bases, and 17 bases separated the two germline ends. The CDR3 is 15 residues long. CDR3 sequence reads: CASSPLGARATEAFF. CDR3 DNA sequence: TGTGCCAGCAGCCCATTAGGCGCCCGGGCCACTGAAGCTTTCTTT.

The J gene is TRBJ1-2, the V gene TRBV27; D may be TRBD1 (6 bases). The CDR3 sequence is 13 residues long. CDR1 is MNHEY, CDR2 SMNVEV, per germline (reference sequence). Trimming shortened V by 6 bases and J by 8 bases, and 16 bases separated the two germline ends. This CDR3 reads CASSQTQGGGYTF. Here the CDR3 DNA reads TGTGCCAGCAGCCAAACACAGGGAGGCGGCTACACCTTC.

The J gene is TRBJ1-6, the V gene TRBV19; D gene uncertain. V was clipped by 0 bases and J by 7 bases, with 7 bases between them. CDR3 length: 14 amino acids. Germline CDR1 is LNHDA and CDR2 is SQIVND (reference sequence). The CDR3 DNA reads as TGTGCCAGTAGTATAGAGTTCGACAATTCACCCCTCCACTTT. It translates to CASSIEFDNSPLHF.

The sample holds one count of this clone. This sequence joins TRBV11-2 and TRBJ2-2, with 8 bases matching TRBD1. Trimming removed 5 bases from V and 6 bases from J; junction bases left unmatched: 11. The CDR3 sequence is 16 residues long. Germline V CDR1 and CDR2: SGHAT, FQNNGV. CDR3 sequence (DNA): TGTGCCAGCAGCCTCCTCCCCAGGGGGCGGGCCGGGGAGCTGTTTTTT. It translates to CASSLLPRGRAGELFF.

The J gene is TRBJ2-7, the V gene TRBV6-6; D is possibly TRBD1 or TRBD2 (6 bases each). CDR1 is MNHNY and CDR2 is SVGAGI in the germline V gene (reference sequence). Trimming cost V 4 bases and J 5 bases, with 12 bases left between them. The CDR3 is made up of 13 amino acids. CDR3 nucleotide sequence: TGTGCCAGCAGTTCCAAGGGGGGCGACGAGCAGTACTTC. It codes for CASSSKGGDEQYF.

The V call is TRBV19, the J call TRBJ1-2, with no clear D. Trimming left V 4 bases short and J 5 bases short, with 20 bases between. The CDR3 is 16 amino acids. CDR1 is LNHDA, CDR2 SQIVND, per germline (reference sequence). DNA of the CDR3: TGTGCCAGTAGTAGCCCTAACGACTCAAGGAATTATGGCTACACCTTC. Amino acid sequence: CASSSPNDSRNYGYTF.

The chain combines TRBV6-5 with TRBJ2-3, with a weak D call TRBD2 (6 bases). The V and J ends lost 6 bases and 2 bases respectively, with 12 bases between them. CDR1 and CDR2 (germline): MNHEY, SVGAGI. There are 14 residues in the CDR3. The CDR3 nucleotides read TGTGCCAGCAGCAAACTAGCCCCCACAGATACGCAGTATTTT. This encodes CASSKLAPTDTQYF.

The chain uses TRBV5-5 and TRBJ2-2, with D uncertain. The CDR3 is 13 amino acids. The germline gives CDR1 SGHKS, CDR2 YYEKEE (reference sequence). Trimming took off 6 bases at V and 7 bases at J, with 13 bases between the two ends. The DNA of the CDR3 is TGTGCCAGCACCCTGGTGGGTGGCGGGGAGCTGTTTTTT. Encoded protein: CASTLVGGGELFF.

The chain uses TRBV28 and TRBJ2-4, with D possibly being TRBD1 or TRBD2 (5 bases each). This CDR3 is built from 15 residues. V dropped 3 bases and J dropped 0 bases, with 9 bases sitting between them. The germline gives CDR1 MDHEN, CDR2 SYDVKM. CDR3 in amino acids: CASSFRGVAKNIQYF. CDR3 bases: TGTGCCAGCAGTTTCCGAGGGGTAGCCAAAAACATTCAGTACTTC.

The chain uses TRBV7-9 and TRBJ2-2, with a weak D call TRBD1 (5 bases). Trimming pared 4 bases from V and 3 bases from J, leaving 9 bases between. This CDR3 is 14 amino acids long. Germline lookup yields CDR1 SEHNR and CDR2 FQNEAQ (reference sequence). The CDR3 protein is CASSSQGYTGELFF. CDR3 sequence (DNA): TGTGCCAGCAGCTCCCAGGGATACACCGGGGAGCTGTTTTTT.

This chain joins TRBV11-3 and TRBJ2-3; tentatively, D is TRBD2 (6 bases). The CDR3 consists of 14 residues. Between the trimmed V and J ends, which lost 5 bases and 0 bases, there was a span of 9 bases. From germline, CDR1 is SGHNT and CDR2 YENEEA. CDR3 coding DNA: TGTGCCAGCAGCCCCGGGACTAGCACAGATACGCAGTATTTT. Its protein product is CASSPGTSTDTQYF. Combining the CDR3 with reference TRBV11-3 and TRBJ2-3 gives the whole variable domain EAGVVQSPRYKIIEKKQPVAFWCNPISGHNTLYWYLQNLGQGPELLIRYENEEAVDDSQLPKDRFSAERLKGVDSTLKIQPAELGDSAVYLCASSPGTSTDTQYFGPGTRLTVL.

The genes are TRBV24-1 and TRBJ2-3; possible D gene TRBD1, 6 bases. Trimming took off 3 bases at V and 8 bases at J, with 14 bases between the two ends. Germline assignment: CDR1 KGHDR and CDR2 SFDVKD. The CDR3 consists of 14 residues. The DNA of the CDR3 is TGTGCCACCAGTGATACCCGGACAGTTGCTACGCAGTATTTT. Translation: CATSDTRTVATQYF.

This chain connects TRBV5-1 to TRBJ1-2; 7 bases line up with TRBD1. The V and J ends lost 4 bases and 2 bases, in that order; junction bases with no gene match: 5. CDR1 and CDR2 from the germline V gene are SGHRS and YFSETQ. CDR3 length: 14 residues. The chain's CDR3 is CASSLGGQNYGYTF. The CDR3 region has the DNA TGCGCCAGCAGCCTGGGGGGACAGAACTATGGCTACACCTTC.

The chain combines TRBV7-3 with TRBJ2-1; 9 bases map to TRBD1. Germline-derived CDR1 and CDR2 are SGHTA and FQGTGA. The ends lost 5 bases at V and 10 bases at J; junction bases unmatched: 6. CDR3 size: 13 residues. Here the CDR3 reads CASSAQGAKEQFF. The CDR3 nucleotides are TGTGCCAGCAGCGCACAGGGGGCAAAGGAGCAGTTCTTC.

The chain combines TRBV29-1 with TRBJ1-3; unclear D gene. The CDR3 is made up of 12 amino acids. Germline V gene data show CDR1 as SQVTM and CDR2 as ANQGSEA. V was trimmed by 5 bases and J by 2 bases, leaving 7 bases between them. CDR3 region: CSVLTPGNTIYF. CDR3 sequence (DNA): TGCAGCGTTCTGACTCCTGGAAACACCATATATTTT. Variable domain in full (rest from reference TRBV29-1 and TRBJ1-3): SAVISQKPSRDICQRGTSLTIQCQVDSQVTMMFWYRQQPGQSLTLIATANQGSEATYESGFVIDKFPISRPNLTFSTLTVSNMSPEDSSIYLCSVLTPGNTIYFGEGSWLTVV.